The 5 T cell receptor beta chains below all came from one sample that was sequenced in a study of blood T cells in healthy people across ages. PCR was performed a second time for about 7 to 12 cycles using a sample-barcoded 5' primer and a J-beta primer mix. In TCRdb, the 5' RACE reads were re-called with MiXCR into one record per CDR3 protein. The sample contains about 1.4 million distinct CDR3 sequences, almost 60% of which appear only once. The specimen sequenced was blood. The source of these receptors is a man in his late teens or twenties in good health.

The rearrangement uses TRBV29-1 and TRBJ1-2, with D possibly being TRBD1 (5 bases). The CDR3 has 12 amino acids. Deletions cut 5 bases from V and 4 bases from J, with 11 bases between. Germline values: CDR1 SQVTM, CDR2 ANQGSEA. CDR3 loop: CSVYGDAYGYTF. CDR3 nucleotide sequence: TGCAGCGTTTACGGGGACGCCTATGGCTACACCTTC. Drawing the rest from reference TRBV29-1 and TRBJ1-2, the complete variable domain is SAVISQKPSRDICQRGTSLTIQCQVDSQVTMMFWYRQQPGQSLTLIATANQGSEATYESGFVIDKFPISRPNLTFSTLTVSNMSPEDSSIYLCSVYGDAYGYTFGSGTRLTVV.

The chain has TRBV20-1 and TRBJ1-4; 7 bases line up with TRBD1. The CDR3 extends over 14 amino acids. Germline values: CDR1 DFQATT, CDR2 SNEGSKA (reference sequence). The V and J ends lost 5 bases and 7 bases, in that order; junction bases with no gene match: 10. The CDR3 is CSAQLQGRGEKLFF. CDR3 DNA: TGCAGTGCTCAACTACAGGGGCGGGGTGAAAAACTGTTTTTT.

CDR3 region: CASSLVRGVETQYF. CDR3 DNA: TGCGCCAGCAGCTTGGTTCGGGGAGTGGAGACCCAGTACTTC. J is TRBJ2-5 and V is TRBV5-1, with D perhaps TRBD2 (5 bases). The germline CDR1 and CDR2 sequences are SGHRS and YFSETQ. Trimming left V 0 bases short and J 5 bases short, with 11 bases between. The CDR3 runs 14 residues.

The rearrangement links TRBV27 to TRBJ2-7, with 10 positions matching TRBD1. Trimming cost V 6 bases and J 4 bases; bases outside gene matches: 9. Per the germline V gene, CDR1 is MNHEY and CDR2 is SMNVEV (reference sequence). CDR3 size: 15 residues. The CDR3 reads CASSVEDRGIYEQYF. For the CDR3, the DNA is TGTGCCAGCAGCGTTGAGGACAGGGGGATTTACGAGCAGTACTTC.

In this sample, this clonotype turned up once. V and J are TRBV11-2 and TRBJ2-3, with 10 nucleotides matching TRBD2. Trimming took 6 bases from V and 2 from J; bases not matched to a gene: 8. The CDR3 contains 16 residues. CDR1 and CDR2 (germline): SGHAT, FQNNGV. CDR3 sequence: CASSPALAGATDTQYF. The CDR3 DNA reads TGTGCCAGCAGTCCAGCCCTAGCGGGGGCCACAGATACGCAGTATTTT.